This T cell receptor (beta chain) was sequenced for a study of blood T cell repertoires in COVID-19. Study summary: The United States, Italy and Spain were the sources of the acute and convalescent COVID-19 samples. PBMCs, B-cell-depleted T cells, or T cells provided the cDNA or gDNA that made up the material.

A Seattle source enrolled patients during active infection and followed them longitudinally. Original analysis: It was from reference gene primer amplification that nucleated cell counts were estimated. Assay used: immunoSEQ multiplex PCR; TCRdb lists only in-frame clones, some missing. V, J and clone size reflect that table, while D and trimming were determined from the DNA. This sample has roughly 340,000 clones; 75% to 90% occur once, and the top ten carry 6% to 7%. This CDR3 has 15 residues. Germline V CDR1 and CDR2: PRHDT, FYEKMQ (reference sequence). The V end was cut by 5 bases, the J end by 5 bases, with 13 bases between.

The TCR comes from a woman aged 45-65 years with COVID-19, enrolled during active disease. The sample taken for sequencing was peripheral blood. The chain couples TRBV13 to TRBJ1-6, with a tentative D call TRBD1 (6 bases). CDR3 sequence (DNA): TGTGCCAGCAGCACCTGGACAGTCGATAATTCACCCCTCCACTTT. Its translation is CASSTWTVDNSPLHF. Full variable domain (remainder filled in from reference TRBV13 and TRBJ1-6): AAGVIQSPRHLIKEKRETATLKCYPIPRHDTVYWYQQGPGQDPQFLISFYEKMQSDKGSIPDRFSAQQFSDYHSELNMSSLELGDSALYFCASSTWTVDNSPLHFGNGTRLTVT.